What follows describes a single T cell receptor (beta chain). This sample was taken from a study of technical replicates of blood from a handful of donors. With V trimmed by 0 bases and J by 5 bases, 8 bases remained unmatched. There are 17 residues in the CDR3. Germline CDR1 reads MDHEN; CDR2 reads SYDVKM. Produced via immunoSEQ multiplex PCR; TCRdb's table is partial and in-frame only. The sample holds 65,000 to 90,000 clones, about 92% seen once. The sequence derives from a human donor in good health. Sequenced sample: T cells isolated from PBMCs. This rearrangement joins TRBV28 to TRBJ2-1; 9 positions agree with TRBD2. DNA of the CDR3: TGTGCCAGCAGTTTATGGGGAGCTAGCGGGATTCACAATGAGCAGTTCTTC. Translating gives CASSLWGASGIHNEQFF.